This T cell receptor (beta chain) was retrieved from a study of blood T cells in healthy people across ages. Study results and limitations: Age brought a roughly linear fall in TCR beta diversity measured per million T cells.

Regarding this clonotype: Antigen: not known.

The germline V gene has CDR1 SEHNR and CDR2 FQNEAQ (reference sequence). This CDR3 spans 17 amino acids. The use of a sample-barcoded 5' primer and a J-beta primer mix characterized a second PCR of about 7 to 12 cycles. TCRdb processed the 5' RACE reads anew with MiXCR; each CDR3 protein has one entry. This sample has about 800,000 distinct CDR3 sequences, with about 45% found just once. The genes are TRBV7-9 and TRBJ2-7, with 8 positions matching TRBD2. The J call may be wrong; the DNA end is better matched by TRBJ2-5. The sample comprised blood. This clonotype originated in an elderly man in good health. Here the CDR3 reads CASSLGGAGARPETQYF. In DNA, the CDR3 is TGTGCCAGCAGCTTAGGGGGAGCGGGGGCTCGGCCGGAGACCCAGTACTTC.